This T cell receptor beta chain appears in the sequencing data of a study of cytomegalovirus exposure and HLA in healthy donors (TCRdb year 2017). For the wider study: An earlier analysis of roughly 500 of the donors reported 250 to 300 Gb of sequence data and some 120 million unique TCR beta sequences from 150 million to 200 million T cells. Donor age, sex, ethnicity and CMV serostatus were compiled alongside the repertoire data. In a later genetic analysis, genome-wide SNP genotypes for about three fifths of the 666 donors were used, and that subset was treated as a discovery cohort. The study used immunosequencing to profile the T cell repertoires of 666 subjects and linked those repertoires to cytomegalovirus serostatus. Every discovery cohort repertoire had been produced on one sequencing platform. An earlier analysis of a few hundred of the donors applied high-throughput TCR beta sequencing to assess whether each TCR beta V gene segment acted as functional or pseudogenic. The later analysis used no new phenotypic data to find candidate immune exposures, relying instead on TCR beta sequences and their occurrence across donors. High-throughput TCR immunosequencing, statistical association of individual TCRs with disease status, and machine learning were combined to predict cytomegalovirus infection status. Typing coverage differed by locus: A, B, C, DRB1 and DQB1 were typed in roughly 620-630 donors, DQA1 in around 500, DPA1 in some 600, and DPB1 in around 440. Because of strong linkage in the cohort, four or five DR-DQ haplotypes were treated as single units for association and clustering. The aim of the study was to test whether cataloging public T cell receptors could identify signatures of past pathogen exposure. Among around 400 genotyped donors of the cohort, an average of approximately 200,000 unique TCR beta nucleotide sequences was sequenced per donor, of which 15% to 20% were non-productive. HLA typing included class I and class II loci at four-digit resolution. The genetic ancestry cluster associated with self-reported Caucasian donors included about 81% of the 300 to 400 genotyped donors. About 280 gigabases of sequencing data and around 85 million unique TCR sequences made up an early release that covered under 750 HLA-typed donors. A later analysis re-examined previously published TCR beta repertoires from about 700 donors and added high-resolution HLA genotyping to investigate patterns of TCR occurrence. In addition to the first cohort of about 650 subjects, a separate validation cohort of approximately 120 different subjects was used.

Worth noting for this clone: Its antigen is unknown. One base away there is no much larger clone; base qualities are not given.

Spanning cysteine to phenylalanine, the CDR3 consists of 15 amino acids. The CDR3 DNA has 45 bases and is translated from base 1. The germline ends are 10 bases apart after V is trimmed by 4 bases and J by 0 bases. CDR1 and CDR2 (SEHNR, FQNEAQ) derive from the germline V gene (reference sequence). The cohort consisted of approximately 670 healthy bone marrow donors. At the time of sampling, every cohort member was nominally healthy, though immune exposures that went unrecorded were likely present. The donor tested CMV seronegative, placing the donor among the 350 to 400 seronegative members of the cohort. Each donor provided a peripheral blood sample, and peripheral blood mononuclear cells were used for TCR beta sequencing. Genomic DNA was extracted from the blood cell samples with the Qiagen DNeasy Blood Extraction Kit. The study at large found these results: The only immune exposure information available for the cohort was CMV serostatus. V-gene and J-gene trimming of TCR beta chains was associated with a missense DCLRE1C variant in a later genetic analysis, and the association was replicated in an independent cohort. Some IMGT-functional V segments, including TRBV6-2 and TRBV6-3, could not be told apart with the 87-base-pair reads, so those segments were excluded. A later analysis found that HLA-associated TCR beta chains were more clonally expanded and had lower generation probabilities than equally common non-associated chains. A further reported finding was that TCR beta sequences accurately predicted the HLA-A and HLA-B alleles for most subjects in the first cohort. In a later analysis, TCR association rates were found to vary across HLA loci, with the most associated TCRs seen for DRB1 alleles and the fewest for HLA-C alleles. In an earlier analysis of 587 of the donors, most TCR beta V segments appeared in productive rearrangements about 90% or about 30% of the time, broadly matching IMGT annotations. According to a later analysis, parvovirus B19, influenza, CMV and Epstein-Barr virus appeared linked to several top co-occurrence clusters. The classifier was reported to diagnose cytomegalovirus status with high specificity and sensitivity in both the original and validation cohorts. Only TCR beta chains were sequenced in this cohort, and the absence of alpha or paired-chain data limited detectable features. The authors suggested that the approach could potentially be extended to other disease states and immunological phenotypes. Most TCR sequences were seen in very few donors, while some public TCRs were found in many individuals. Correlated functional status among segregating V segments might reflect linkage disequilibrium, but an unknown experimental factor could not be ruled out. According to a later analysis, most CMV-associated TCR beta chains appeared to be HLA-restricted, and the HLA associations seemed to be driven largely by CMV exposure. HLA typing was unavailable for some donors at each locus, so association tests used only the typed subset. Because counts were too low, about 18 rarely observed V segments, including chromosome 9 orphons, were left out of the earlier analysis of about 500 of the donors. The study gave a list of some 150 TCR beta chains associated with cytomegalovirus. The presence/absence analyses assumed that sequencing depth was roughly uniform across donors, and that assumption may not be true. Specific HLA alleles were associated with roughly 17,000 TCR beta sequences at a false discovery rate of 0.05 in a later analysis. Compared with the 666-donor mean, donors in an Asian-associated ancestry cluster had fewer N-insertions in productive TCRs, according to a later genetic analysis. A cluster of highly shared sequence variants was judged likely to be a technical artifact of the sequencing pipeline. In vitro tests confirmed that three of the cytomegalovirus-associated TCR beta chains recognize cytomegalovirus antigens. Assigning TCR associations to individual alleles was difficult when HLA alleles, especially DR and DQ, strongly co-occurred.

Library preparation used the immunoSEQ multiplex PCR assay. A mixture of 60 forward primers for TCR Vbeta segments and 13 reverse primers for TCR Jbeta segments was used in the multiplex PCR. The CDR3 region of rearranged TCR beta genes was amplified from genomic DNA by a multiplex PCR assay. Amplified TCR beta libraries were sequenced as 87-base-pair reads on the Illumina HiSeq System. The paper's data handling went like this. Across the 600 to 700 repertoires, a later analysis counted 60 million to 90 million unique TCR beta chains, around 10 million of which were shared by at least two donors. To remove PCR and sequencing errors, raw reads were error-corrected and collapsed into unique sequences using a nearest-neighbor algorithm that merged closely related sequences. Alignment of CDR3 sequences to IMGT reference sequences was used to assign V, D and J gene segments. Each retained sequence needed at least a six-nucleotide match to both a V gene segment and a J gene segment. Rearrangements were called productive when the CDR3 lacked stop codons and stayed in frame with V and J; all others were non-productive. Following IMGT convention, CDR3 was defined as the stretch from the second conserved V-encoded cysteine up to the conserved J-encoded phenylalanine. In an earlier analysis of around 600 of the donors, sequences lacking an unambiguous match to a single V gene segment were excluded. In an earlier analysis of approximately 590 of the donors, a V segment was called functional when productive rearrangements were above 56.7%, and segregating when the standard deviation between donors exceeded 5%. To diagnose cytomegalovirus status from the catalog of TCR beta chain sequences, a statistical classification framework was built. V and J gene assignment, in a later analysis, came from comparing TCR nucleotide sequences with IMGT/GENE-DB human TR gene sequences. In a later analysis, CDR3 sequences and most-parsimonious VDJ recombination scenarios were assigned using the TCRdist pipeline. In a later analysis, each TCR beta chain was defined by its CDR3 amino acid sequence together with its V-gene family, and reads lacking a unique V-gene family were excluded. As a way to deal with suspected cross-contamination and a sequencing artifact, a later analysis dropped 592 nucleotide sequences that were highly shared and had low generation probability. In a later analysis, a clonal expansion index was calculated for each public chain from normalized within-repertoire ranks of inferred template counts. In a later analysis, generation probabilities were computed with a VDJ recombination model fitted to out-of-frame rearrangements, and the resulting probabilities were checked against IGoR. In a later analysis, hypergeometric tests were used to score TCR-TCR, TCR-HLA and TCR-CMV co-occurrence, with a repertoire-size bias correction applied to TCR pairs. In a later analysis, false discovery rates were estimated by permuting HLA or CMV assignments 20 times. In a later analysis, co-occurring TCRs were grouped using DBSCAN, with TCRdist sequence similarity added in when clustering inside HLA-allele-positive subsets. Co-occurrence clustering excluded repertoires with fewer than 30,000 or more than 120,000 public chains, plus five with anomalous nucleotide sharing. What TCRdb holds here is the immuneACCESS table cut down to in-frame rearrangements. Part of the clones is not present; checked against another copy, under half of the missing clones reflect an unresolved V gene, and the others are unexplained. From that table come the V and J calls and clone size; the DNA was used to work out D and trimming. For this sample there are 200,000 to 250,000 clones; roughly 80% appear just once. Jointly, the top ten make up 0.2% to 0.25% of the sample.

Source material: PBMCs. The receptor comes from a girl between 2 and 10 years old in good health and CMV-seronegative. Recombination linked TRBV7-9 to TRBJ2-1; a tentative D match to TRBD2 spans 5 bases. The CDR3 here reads CASSSDWSSYNEQFF. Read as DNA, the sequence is TGTGCCAGCAGCTCGGACTGGAGCTCCTACAATGAGCAGTTCTTC.